The 21 T cell receptor beta chains given below trace back to one sample, sequenced in a study of shared clonotypes between healthy human individuals. Cells designated naive CD8 were CD45RO-negative and were positively selected for CCR7, with terminally differentiated effector memory CD45RA+ cells excluded. Generated by immunoSEQ multiplex PCR, the TCRdb table keeps only in-frame clones and is missing some. Of nearly 2 million clones in the sample, 85% to 95% were seen once. Sequenced: naive CD8+ T cells sorted from blood. These receptors originate from a man younger than 35 in good health.

The J gene is TRBJ1-6, the V gene TRBV4-2; D is ambiguous. From germline, CDR1 is LGHNA and CDR2 YNFKEQ. The CDR3 has 15 amino acids. Trimming cost V 1 base and J 5 bases, with 9 bases left between them. Here the CDR3 DNA reads TGTGCCAGCAGCCAAGCGGTAACCGATAATTCACCCCTCCACTTT. Its protein is CASSQAVTDNSPLHF.

The chain employs TRBV7-3 and TRBJ2-1; 7 bases map to TRBD2. V lost 5 bases and J lost 0; bases outside the gene matches: 4. CDR3 length: 15 amino acids. Germline V gene lookup returns CDR1 SGHTA and CDR2 FQGTGA. CDR3 bases: TGTGCCAGCAGCCAAGCGGGGAGCTCCTACAATGAGCAGTTCTTC. It specifies CASSQAGSSYNEQFF.

The CDR3 sequence is CASSSERTGHSNYGYTF. CDR3 nucleotide sequence: TGTGCCAGCAGCTCGGAAAGGACAGGCCACTCTAACTATGGCTACACCTTC. The gene calls are TRBV11-2 and TRBJ1-2; 7 bases align to TRBD1. CDR1 is SGHAT, CDR2 FQNNGV, per germline. V lost 4 bases to trimming and J lost 0 bases; unmatched junction nucleotides: 11. The CDR3 runs 17 residues.

This clone was observed a single time. The genes are TRBV29-1 and TRBJ1-4; D gene uncertain. The CDR3 extends over 11 amino acids. V gave up 5 bases and J gave up 6 bases, with 7 bases separating them. The germline V gene has CDR1 SQVTM and CDR2 ANQGSEA. The CDR3 nucleotides are TGCAGCGTTTCGTCTGATGAAAAACTGTTTTTT. Residues: CSVSSDEKLFF.

CDR3 region: CATSREPGQGIFNTEAFF. The CDR3 nucleotides are TGTGCCACCAGCAGGGAACCGGGACAGGGAATTTTTAACACTGAAGCTTTCTTT. The chain combines TRBV15 with TRBJ1-1; 9 nucleotides match TRBD1. The V and J ends lost 3 bases and 2 bases, in that order; junction bases with no gene match: 13. CDR3 length equals 18 residues. CDR1 is LNHNV, CDR2 YYDKDF, per germline (reference sequence).

Comment on this clone: At the DNA level, this CDR3 is encoded by other sequences in the same sample as well. This sequence joins TRBV4-1 and TRBJ2-3; D is unresolved. The CDR3 consists of 12 residues. Per germline, CDR1 MGHRA and CDR2 YSYEKL. Trimming shortened V by 3 bases and J by 2 bases, and 3 bases separated the two germline ends. The CDR3 nucleotides read TGCGCCAGCAGCCACTTCACAGATACGCAGTATTTT. Translated: CASSHFTDTQYF.

This clone has a handful of counts. The J gene is TRBJ2-1, the V gene TRBV21-1; the table's TRBD2 call for D was not verified on the DNA. TRBV21-1 is marked as a pseudogene. This CDR3 is built from 15 residues. CDR3 in amino acids: CASSKGRTSSNEQFF. CDR3 DNA: TGTGCCAGCAGCAAAGGTCGGACTAGTTCGAATGAGCAGTTCTTC.

The genes are TRBV10-2 and TRBJ1-1; no definite D call. V dropped 2 bases and J dropped 4 bases, with 11 bases sitting between them. The V gene's germline CDR1 is WSHSY and CDR2 SAAADI. The CDR3 has 14 amino acids. This CDR3 is CASSEMGGSTEAFF. CDR3 in DNA: TGCGCCAGCAGTGAGATGGGCGGGAGCACTGAAGCTTTCTTT.

Points on this clone: Other DNA sequences in this specimen translate into the identical CDR3. The rearrangement joins TRBV5-1 to TRBJ2-7; D ambiguous. Trimming pared 2 bases from V and 0 bases from J, leaving 6 bases between. CDR1 is SGHRS, CDR2 YFSETQ, per germline. The CDR3 totals 13 residues. In DNA, the CDR3 is TGCGCCAGCAGCTTCGACCCCTCCTACGAGCAGTACTTC. Encoded protein: CASSFDPSYEQYF.

This rearrangement joins TRBV5-1 to TRBJ2-7; D possibly corresponds to TRBD2 (6 bases). This CDR3 region has 16 residues. Germline CDR1 and CDR2: SGHRS and YFSETQ. V lost 1 base and J 3 bases, leaving 17 bases between the germline ends. CDR3 protein: CASSLNPRAAGYEQYF. The CDR3 bases are TGCGCCAGCAGCTTGAACCCCAGGGCAGCGGGCTACGAGCAGTACTTC.

J is TRBJ1-6 and V is TRBV14; the D is unclear. CDR1 is SGHDN, CDR2 FVKESK, per germline. CDR3 length equals 15 residues. The V gene lost 0 bases and the J gene lost 3 bases, with 6 bases spanning the gap. CDR3 protein: CASSQEPYYNSPLHF. CDR3 DNA: TGTGCCAGCAGCCAAGAACCCTACTATAATTCACCCCTCCACTTT. Based on the CDR3 plus reference TRBV14 and TRBJ1-6, the full variable domain is EAGVTQFPSHSVIEKGQTVTLRCDPISGHDNLYWYRRVMGKEIKFLLHFVKESKQDESGMPNNRFLAERTGGTYSTLKVQPAELEDSGVYFCASSQEPYYNSPLHFGNGTRLTVT.

J is TRBJ2-2 and V is TRBV30; D call uncertain. From germline, CDR1 is GTSNPN and CDR2 SVGIG (reference sequence). The V gene lost 6 bases and the J gene lost 4 bases, with 15 bases spanning the gap. The CDR3 contains 14 residues. As DNA, the CDR3 is TGTGCCTGTCCGGAGTTAGGTCCCACCGGGGAGCTGTTTTTT. Translation: CACPELGPTGELFF.

V usage is TRBV7-9 and J usage is TRBJ1-4, with unresolved D. CDR3 length: 15 residues. V was pared by 4 bases and J by 8 bases, with 17 bases between. The V gene's germline CDR1 is SEHNR and CDR2 FQNEAQ (reference sequence). In nucleotides, the CDR3 is TGTGCCAGCAGCTCGTCCTCACGGGAAACGGAAAAACTGTTTTTT. It is translated as CASSSSSRETEKLFF.

J is TRBJ2-7 and V is TRBV10-3; 9 bases are a match to TRBD1. Germline values: CDR1 ENHRY, CDR2 SYGVKD. CDR3 length equals 11 residues. The V gene end was trimmed by 8 bases and the J gene end by 6 bases; junction bases not matched to a gene: 2. Here the CDR3 reads CAIGDRAEQYF. CDR3 sequence (DNA): TGTGCCATCGGGGACAGGGCCGAGCAGTACTTC.

The sample holds one count of this clone. The rearrangement uses TRBV5-8 and TRBJ2-5, with 11 bases that match TRBD2. This CDR3 is 16 amino acids long. Germline V gives CDR1 SGHTS, CDR2 YDEGEE. Trimming cost V 3 bases and J 2 bases; bases outside gene matches: 6. CDR3 DNA: TGTGCCAGCAGCTGGGGGACTAGCGGACCACAAGAGACCCAGTACTTC. It is translated as CASSWGTSGPQETQYF.

The CDR3 region has the DNA TGTGCCAGCAGTTTCTGGGCCAGACAGGGGCAGCCCCAGCATTTT. Translating gives CASSFWARQGQPQHF. The genes are TRBV6-6 and TRBJ1-5, with 8 bases lining up with TRBD1. Germline V CDR1 and CDR2: MNHNY, SVGAGI (reference sequence). There are 15 residues in the CDR3. V lost 4 bases and J lost 7; bases outside the gene matches: 9.

As for this clone: This CDR3 is also generated by other DNA sequences in the sample. The rearrangement uses TRBV9 and TRBJ2-3, with 8 bases identical to TRBD2. V gave up 2 bases and J gave up 4 bases; unmatched junction bases: 3. The V gene's germline CDR1 is SGDLS and CDR2 YYNGEE. The CDR3 length is 14 residues. CDR3 amino acids: CASSVSGGADTQYF. Here the CDR3 DNA reads TGTGCCAGCAGCGTCTCGGGAGGGGCAGATACGCAGTATTTT.

The chain is built from TRBV27 and TRBJ2-5, with 8 bases aligning to TRBD2. V was pared by 1 base and J by 2 bases, with 3 bases of the junction left unmatched. Germline V CDR1 and CDR2: MNHEY, SMNVEV (reference sequence). The CDR3 loop spans 15 amino acids. The CDR3 DNA follows: TGTGCCAGCAGTTTATGGGCTAGCGGGCAAGAGACCCAGTACTTC. It specifies CASSLWASGQETQYF.

This clone has just one count. The J gene is TRBJ2-1, the V gene TRBV7-9; D might be TRBD2 (5 bases). The length of the CDR3 is 14 residues. Germline V CDR1 and CDR2: SEHNR, FQNEAQ (reference sequence). The V end was cut by 1 base, the J end by 9 bases, with 13 bases between. CDR3 bases: TGTGCCAGCAGCTTAGGTGGAGGTCTGGTTGAGCAGTTCTTC. Translating it yields CASSLGGGLVEQFF.

This chain uses TRBV6-1 with TRBJ1-4; TRBD1 is a possible D gene (6 bases). The CDR3 is made up of 15 amino acids. V lost 4 bases to trimming and J lost 6 bases, with 15 bases between them. CDR1 MNHNS and CDR2 SASEGT come from the germline V gene. This chain's CDR3 is CASSANREEDEKLFF. In nucleotides, the CDR3 is TGTGCCAGCAGTGCGAACAGGGAGGAGGATGAAAAACTGTTTTTT.

The chain is built from TRBV28 and TRBJ2-7; a possible D gene is TRBD1 (6 bases). The germline CDR1 and CDR2 sequences are MDHEN and SYDVKM. The V end lost 5 bases, the J end lost 1 base, and 9 bases lay between the germline ends. CDR3 length: 13 residues. CDR3 coding DNA: TGTGCCAGCAGTAAAACAGGGTCCTACGAGCAGTACTTC. Translation: CASSKTGSYEQYF.